Detailed here is one T cell receptor (beta chain). This specimen belongs to a study of blood T cells in healthy people across ages. This CDR3 is 14 amino acids long. V gave up 3 bases and J gave up 6 bases; unmatched junction bases: 3. In germline, CDR1 is KGHSH, CDR2 LQKENI. Sample-barcoded 5' priming and a J-beta primer mix drove a second PCR of about 7 to 12 cycles. One entry per CDR3 protein results from TCRdb running MiXCR on the 5' RACE reads. The sample contains 900,000 to 950,000 distinct CDR3 sequences, approximately 32% of which appear only once. The same specimen was also included in a second study, on T cells of mothers and their children. That paper adds: Some 3 million TCR beta reads per child versus over 8.5 million per mother. The effect of thymic selection on TCR recombination output is similar between related and unrelated pairs. Related pairs of mothers and children showed slightly higher, non-significant overlap versus unrelated pairs.

The specimen was blood. The chain employs TRBV18 and TRBJ2-4; 9 bases line up with TRBD1. The sequence derives from a woman aged 40 to 55 in good health. The chain's CDR3 is CASSPGQGTNIQYF. The CDR3 coding sequence is TGTGCCAGCTCACCGGGACAGGGAACAAACATTCAGTACTTC.